The sample holds many counts of the clone carrying this T cell receptor beta chain. What it binds is not known. 5'RACE primed from the constant segment yielded TCR alpha and TCR beta cDNA libraries bearing sample barcodes and UMIs. TCRdb ran MiXCR on the 5' RACE reads and lists one entry per CDR3 protein. The table has around 300,000 distinct CDR3 sequences, roughly 13% seen once. The record originates from a study of T-cell memory formation after mild COVID-19. The overall study: Most TCR clusters belonged to a single donor. The study's findings and limits: CD4+ contracting clones were mainly CM and EM; CD8+ ones, EMRA. Nothing confirmed that second-wave clones peaking on day 37 were specific for SARS-CoV-2.

Germline trimming cut 1 base from V and 5 bases from J; bases unmatched to any gene: 4. Germline CDR1 and CDR2: SGHTA and FQGNSA. CDR3 length: 15 residues. This chain connects TRBV7-2 to TRBJ2-5; 10 positions match TRBD2. The material sequenced was PBMCs or a T cell subset sorted from them (not recorded which). This TCR was sampled from a man aged 18 to 30 who had mild COVID-19 (a few samples of this study predate the infection). Cell type and time point are not known. The CDR3 reads CASSLGLAGVETQYF. CDR3 bases: TGTGCCAGCAGCTTAGGGCTAGCGGGGGTGGAGACCCAGTACTTC.